This passage covers 8 T cell receptor beta chains from one sample sequenced in a study of T-cell memory formation after mild COVID-19. TCRdb re-called the 5' RACE reads with MiXCR, one entry per CDR3 protein. Of 250,000 to 350,000 distinct CDR3 sequences in the sample, more than 15% are singletons; the top ten hold 22%. The sample consisted of PBMCs or a T cell subset sorted from them (not recorded which). The source of these receptors is a man between 18 and 29 years old who had mild COVID-19 (a few samples of this study predate the infection). Cell type and time point are not known.

V and J are TRBV4-2 and TRBJ2-5; no definite D call. The CDR3 extends over 14 amino acids. V dropped 0 bases and J dropped 7 bases, with 12 bases sitting between them. Germline V gene lookup returns CDR1 LGHNA and CDR2 YNFKEQ. The chain's CDR3 is CASSQDRLVGTQYF. The DNA for the CDR3 is TGTGCCAGCAGCCAAGATCGGCTGGTCGGGACCCAGTACTTC.

This clonotype was found many times. The V call is TRBV12-3 or TRBV12-4, the J call TRBJ1-3, with D maybe TRBD1 (6 bases). The V end was cut by 6 bases, the J end by 8 bases, with 14 bases between. The CDR3 is made up of 13 amino acids. As DNA, the CDR3 is TGTGCCAGCAGAGCACAGGGAGTAGACACCATATATTTT. Protein: CASRAQGVDTIYF.

This clonotype was seen at least ten times. The V call is TRBV10-3, the J call TRBJ2-2, with 7 positions matching TRBD1. Germline CDR1 and CDR2: ENHRY and SYGVKD. The ends lost 6 bases at V and 4 bases at J; junction bases unmatched: 5. The CDR3 consists of 14 residues. In DNA form, the CDR3 reads TGTGCCATCAGAAGACAGGGTGCCACCGGGGAGCTGTTTTTT. Protein product: CAIRRQGATGELFF.

This sequence joins TRBV6-5 and TRBJ1-6; 8 nucleotides align to TRBD1. Germline V gene sequence: CDR1 MNHEY, CDR2 SVGAGI. CDR3 size: 17 residues. J was trimmed by 11 bases and V by 2 bases; bases with no gene match: 14. CDR3 residues: CASSYHSGTGSVPPLHF. Here the CDR3 DNA reads TGTGCCAGCAGTTACCACTCCGGGACAGGTTCGGTTCCACCCCTCCACTTT.

The chain links TRBV5-1 to TRBJ1-2; 9 bases map to TRBD1. The germline CDR1 and CDR2 sequences are SGHRS and YFSETQ. V trimming: 5 bases; J trimming: 7 bases; junction bases outside the gene matches: 9. CDR3 length: 14 amino acids. In DNA form, the CDR3 reads TGCGCCAGCAGTCCCGGACAGGGGAGGGGTGGCTACACCTTC. This encodes CASSPGQGRGGYTF.

The rearrangement uses TRBV6-2 or TRBV6-3 and TRBJ2-7, with D unresolved. V was trimmed by 5 bases and J by 2 bases, leaving 10 bases between them. The germline CDR1 and CDR2 sequences are MNHEY and SVGEGT. The CDR3 contains 13 residues. The chain's CDR3 is CASSPTRTYEQYF. CDR3 bases: TGTGCCAGCAGTCCAACACGTACCTACGAGCAGTACTTC.

This clonotype was seen only a few times. V usage is TRBV6-2 or TRBV6-3 and J usage is TRBJ2-1; tentatively, D is TRBD1 (5 bases). CDR1 MNHEY and CDR2 SVGEGT come from the germline V gene. Trimming pared 10 bases from V and 9 bases from J, leaving 19 bases between. This CDR3 is built from 13 residues. CDR3: CAIKGQPHGEQFF. CDR3 bases: TGTGCCATCAAGGGGCAGCCCCATGGTGAGCAGTTCTTC.

To note about this clonotype: It is likely a read error, because the conserved phenylalanine at the end of the CDR3 is missing. The rearrangement links TRBV5-4 to TRBJ2-2; the D gene could be TRBD1 or TRBD2 (5 bases each). CDR1 is SGHNT, CDR2 YYREEE, per germline (reference sequence). Trimming pared 9 bases from V and 7 bases from J, leaving 19 bases between. CDR3 length: 14 amino acids. The CDR3 DNA reads TGTGCCATGAGCCTGGGGGTCCGCGGCGGGGAGCTGTTTTGT. It is translated as CAMSLGVRGGELFC.